This TCR beta chain was profiled in a study of T cells after yellow fever vaccination. Germline CDR1 SGHTA, CDR2 FQGTGA. The CDR3 sequence is 14 residues long. The V end was cut by 5 bases, the J end by 1 base, with 8 bases between. MiXCR was run by TCRdb on the 5' RACE reads, yielding one entry per CDR3 protein. Of around 180,000 distinct CDR3 sequences in the sample, approximately 6% were seen once. This sample comprised CD4+ T cells sorted from PBMCs, obtained on the day of the first yellow fever vaccination. This clonotype was sampled from a man younger than 35 who received the YFV17D yellow fever vaccine. The J gene is TRBJ2-2, the V gene TRBV7-3; no reliable D call. The CDR3 nucleotides read TGTGCCAGCAGCACCAGCGAGAACACCGGGGAGCTGTTTTTT. This sequence encodes CASSTSENTGELFF.